This T cell receptor beta chain was profiled in a study of relationships among human T cell subsets (dated by TCRdb to the early 2010s). For the wider study: The study sequenced eight distinct T cell populations from blood: pan T, CD8 cytotoxic, regulatory, Th1, Th2, naive plus transitional, activated and memory cells. On the study overall, not on this receptor specifically: A CD4+CD8+ double-positive population could not be excluded by the bead-based sorting. V, D and J usage, CDR3 length and N-nucleotide additions showed no statistically significant differences among the seven subsets. More than 55% of CD8+ cytotoxic sequences came from clones with more than 100 reads, while the regulatory and Th2 subsets showed few clones of that size. Substantial CDR3 sharing among Th1, Th2 and regulatory T cells was interpreted as suggesting stochastic cell fate choices. T cell counts went unrecorded for a couple of pan T samples, which were processed alongside pan B cells.

Miltenyi superparamagnetic beads coated with subset-specific monoclonal antibodies were used for isolation of the T cell subsets. Every T cell population was isolated from peripheral blood. Mononuclear cells were obtained from whole blood by Ficoll separation, and monocytes were then depleted with anti-CD14 microbeads. Isolated cell populations were immediately resuspended in RNAprotect reagent. The pan T sample consisted of CD3+ T cells in general. This clonotype was counted between two and nine times. The antigen it recognizes is unknown. No quality values exist for individual bases; no much larger clone is one base distant. The library was made by multiplex PCR. The sequencing machine was a 454 GS FLX. TCR alpha and beta CDR3 regions were amplified from mRNA by semiquantitative ARM-PCR. In ARM-PCR, tagged nested gene-specific primers were applied first, and communal superprimers then carried out the exponential amplification. Before the first-round PCR products went through the second amplification round, exonuclease was used to remove the nested primers. The amplicons were sequenced on the 454 platform, a system that can rapidly sequence millions of DNA fragments without cloning bias. A read was counted as effective if the read could be mapped to both V and J germline segments. The authors processed their data as follows. IRmap, which uses pyromap, a Smith-Waterman modification adapted to 454 sequencing errors, was used to assign reads to germline V, D and J segments. D-beta assignments were filtered using cutoffs set at the 99th percentile of alignment scores from simulated random sequences. The CDR3 was taken to be the amino acids lying between the conserved V-segment Y[YFLI]C motif and the J-segment [FW]GXGT motif. A compound Poisson process model, previously applied to large-scale EST data, was used to estimate repertoire diversity. A procedure for detecting cross-contamination was applied so that sample contamination could be argued against as the origin of shared CDR3s. The public reads were run again by TCRdb, first through fastp at Q25 and then through MiXCR, and only productive beta chains were kept. Records with the same CDR3 protein are collapsed into one entry carrying the most frequent genes and DNA. Clone size and V and J calls follow TCRdb, not the original study. The sample contains about 2,900 distinct CDR3 sequences, approximately 82% of them found a single time. About 16% of the sample belongs to the ten largest clones.

The CDR3 holds 15 amino acids from the cysteine to the phenylalanine. Only the CDR3 DNA stays, 45 bases, in frame from base 1. V loses 4 bases at its end and J loses 5 bases; junction bases beyond the gene matches: 11. In the germline V gene, CDR1 corresponds to SGHRS and CDR2 to YFSETQ. This chain joins TRBV5-1 to TRBJ1-1; 7 bases in the junction line up with TRBD1. Sequencing was done on a sample of total T cells sorted from blood. Taken with the paper, the label for cell subset or site translates to: CD3+ T cells in general. The TCR was taken from a man aged 40-50 years in good health. The CDR3 corresponds to CASSPGDRAGTEAFF. The sequenced DNA is TGCGCCAGCAGCCCAGGTGACAGGGCTGGGACTGAAGCTTTCTTT. Where the CDR3 stops, the reference TRBV5-1 and TRBJ1-1 genes take over; the full variable domain is KAGVTQTPRYLIKTRGQQVTLSCSPISGHRSVSWYQQTPGQGLQFLFEYFSETQRNKGNFPGRFSGRQFSNSRSEMNVSTLELGDSALYLCASSPGDRAGTEAFFGQGTRLTVV.